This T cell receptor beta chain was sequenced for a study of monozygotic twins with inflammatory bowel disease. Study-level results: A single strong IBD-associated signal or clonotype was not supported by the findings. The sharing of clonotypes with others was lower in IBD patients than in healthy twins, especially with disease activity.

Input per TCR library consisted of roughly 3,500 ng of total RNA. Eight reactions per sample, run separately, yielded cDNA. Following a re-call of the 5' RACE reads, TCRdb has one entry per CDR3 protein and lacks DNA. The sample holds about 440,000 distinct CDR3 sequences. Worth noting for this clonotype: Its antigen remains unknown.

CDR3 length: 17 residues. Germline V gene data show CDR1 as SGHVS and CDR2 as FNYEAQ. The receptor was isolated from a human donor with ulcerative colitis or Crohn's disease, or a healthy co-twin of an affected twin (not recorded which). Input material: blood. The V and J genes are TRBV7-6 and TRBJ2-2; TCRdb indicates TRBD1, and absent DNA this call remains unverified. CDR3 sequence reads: CASSLASPGLSTGELFF.